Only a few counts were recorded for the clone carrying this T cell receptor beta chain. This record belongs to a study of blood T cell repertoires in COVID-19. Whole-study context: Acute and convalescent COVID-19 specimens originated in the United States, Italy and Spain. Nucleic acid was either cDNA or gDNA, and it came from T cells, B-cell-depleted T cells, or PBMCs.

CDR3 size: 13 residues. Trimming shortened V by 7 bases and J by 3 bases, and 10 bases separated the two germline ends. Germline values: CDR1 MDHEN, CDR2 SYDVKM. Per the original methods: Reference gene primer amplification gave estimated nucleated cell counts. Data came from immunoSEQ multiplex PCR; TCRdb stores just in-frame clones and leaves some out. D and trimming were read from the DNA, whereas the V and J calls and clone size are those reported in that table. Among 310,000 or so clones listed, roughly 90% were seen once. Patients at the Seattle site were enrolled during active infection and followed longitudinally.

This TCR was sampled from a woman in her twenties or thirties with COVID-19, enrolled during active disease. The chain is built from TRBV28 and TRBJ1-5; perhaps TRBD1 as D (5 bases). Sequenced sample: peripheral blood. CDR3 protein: CASKQDINQPQHF. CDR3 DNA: TGTGCCAGCAAACAGGATATCAATCAGCCCCAGCATTTT.